The next 31 T cell receptor beta chains were all read from a single sample in a study of Ad26.COV2.S vaccination and SARS-CoV-2 variants. Using immunoSEQ multiplex PCR, the repertoire was profiled, and TCRdb retains in-frame clones only, with some absent. The table lists about 410,000 clones, about 92% of them singletons, with 1.5% to 2% in the top ten. Regarding treatment: over 15 received Ad26.COV2.S at low or high dose, single or two shots; five or six received placebo; per-sample allocation not given. Sampling occurred on day 63 after the first vaccine or placebo injection. Here the sequenced sample was peripheral blood, taken in a trial of Ad26.COV2.S vaccine versus placebo. These receptors were taken from a person between 18 and 60 years old who received the Ad26.COV2.S COVID-19 vaccine or a placebo.

The genes are TRBV19 and TRBJ1-1; D not certain. The V gene's germline CDR1 is LNHDA and CDR2 SQIVND (reference sequence). The CDR3 is 13 residues long. With 5 bases removed from V and 8 bases from J, the gap between germline ends came to 15 bases. The CDR3 loop is CASSATFRVEAFF. The CDR3 DNA follows: TGTGCCAGTAGTGCCACCTTCCGGGTCGAAGCTTTCTTT.

The chain carries TRBV29-1 and TRBJ2-7; the match to TRBD1 covers 8 bases. Germline values: CDR1 SQVTM, CDR2 ANQGSEA. CDR3 length: 16 residues. Trimming took 1 base from V and 3 from J; bases not matched to a gene: 11. The chain's CDR3 is CSVEGTGSWDNYEQYF. CDR3 nucleotide sequence: TGCAGCGTTGAAGGGACAGGGTCTTGGGATAACTACGAGCAGTACTTC.

This sequence joins TRBV2 and TRBJ2-7; no reliable D call. The CDR3 has 14 residues. The V gene's germline CDR1 is SNHLY and CDR2 FYNNEI. Trimming cost V 6 bases and J 4 bases, with 16 bases left between them. The CDR3 DNA is TGTGCCAGCAGCCCAGAGAAGGGCCCTTACGAGCAGTACTTC. Amino acid sequence: CASSPEKGPYEQYF.

The rearrangement joins TRBV28 to TRBJ2-4, with D perhaps TRBD1 (5 bases). In germline, CDR1 is MDHEN, CDR2 SYDVKM. The V end was cut by 3 bases, the J end by 1 base, with 13 bases between. The CDR3 runs to 16 residues. The CDR3 nucleotides read TGTGCCAGCAGTTTTCCAGGGAATAGCGCCAAAAACATTCAGTACTTC. This sequence encodes CASSFPGNSAKNIQYF.

The chain carries TRBV10-2 and TRBJ1-5; D is unresolved. Trimming took off 3 bases at V and 1 base at J, with 10 bases between the two ends. The CDR3 is 15 residues long. The germline V gene encodes CDR1 WSHSY and CDR2 SAAADI. The CDR3 sequence: CASSEWLLSNQPQHF. CDR3 bases: TGCGCCAGCAGTGAATGGCTCCTAAGCAATCAGCCCCAGCATTTT.

The chain employs TRBV7-9 and TRBJ1-1; D gene uncertain. V lost 3 bases, J lost 5 bases, and 10 bases lay in between. Germline assignment: CDR1 SEHNR and CDR2 FQNEAQ (reference sequence). The CDR3 extends over 13 amino acids. CDR3 residues: CASSLGARTEAFF. CDR3 in DNA: TGTGCCAGCAGCTTGGGTGCGAGAACTGAAGCTTTCTTT.

This rearrangement joins TRBV4-3 to TRBJ1-5; D is unresolved. Germline CDR1 LGHNA, CDR2 YSLEER. Trimming shortened V by 1 base and J by 3 bases, and 10 bases separated the two germline ends. The CDR3 covers 15 residues. CDR3 region: CASSQGRGVNQPQHF. CDR3 DNA sequence: TGCGCCAGCAGCCAAGGACGGGGTGTCAATCAGCCCCAGCATTTT.

The V gene is TRBV21-1, the J gene TRBJ1-1. TRBV21-1 counts as a pseudogene. The CDR3 totals 13 residues. The CDR3 loop is CASSKDGRAEAFF. The CDR3 bases are TGTGCCAGCAGCAAAGATGGGAGGGCTGAAGCTTTCTTT.

The chain uses TRBV19 and TRBJ1-1, with D possibly TRBD1 on 6 matching bases. CDR3 length equals 13 residues. Trimming shortened V by 7 bases and J by 3 bases, and 12 bases separated the two germline ends. Germline loops: CDR1 LNHDA, CDR2 SQIVND (reference sequence). The CDR3 bases are TGTGCCAGTAAAACAACAGGGTACACTGAAGCTTTCTTT. Its translation: CASKTTGYTEAFF.

This chain connects TRBV4-3 to TRBJ2-3, with 13 nucleotides matching TRBD2. The CDR3 is made up of 16 amino acids. Germline CDR1 LGHNA, CDR2 YSLEER. After removal of 2 bases from V and 6 bases from J, the junction contained 5 bases not matched to a gene. The CDR3 coding sequence is TGCGCCAGCAGCCAATATGGGACTAGCGGGGCGGATACGCAGTATTTT. It translates to CASSQYGTSGADTQYF.

V gene TRBV4-1 combines with J gene TRBJ1-2, with unresolved D. The CDR3 loop spans 13 amino acids. Germline V CDR1 and CDR2: MGHRA, YSYEKL. Trimming cost V 3 bases and J 5 bases, with 10 bases left between them. The CDR3 DNA sequence: TGCGCCAGCAGCCATGAACTAGGATATGGCTACACCTTC. It specifies CASSHELGYGYTF.

This sequence joins TRBV5-8 and TRBJ1-1, with D uncertain. The CDR3 has 16 amino acids. With 3 bases removed from V and 0 bases from J, the gap between germline ends came to 15 bases. Germline V gene data show CDR1 as SGHTS and CDR2 as YDEGEE. Here the CDR3 reads CASSSPMGAMNTEAFF. The CDR3 coding sequence is TGTGCCAGCAGCTCCCCCATGGGAGCCATGAACACTGAAGCTTTCTTT.

The chain couples TRBV28 to TRBJ2-7; unclear D gene. Germline assignment: CDR1 MDHEN and CDR2 SYDVKM. With 3 bases removed from V and 3 bases from J, the gap between germline ends came to 12 bases. The CDR3 is made up of 14 amino acids. This chain's CDR3 is CASSFPRRNYEQYF. The CDR3 DNA reads as TGTGCCAGCAGTTTCCCAAGACGGAACTACGAGCAGTACTTC.

The CDR3 protein is CASRPQGKNTEAFF. As DNA, the CDR3 is TGTGCCAGCAGGCCTCAGGGGAAGAACACTGAAGCTTTCTTT. The rearrangement joins TRBV3-1 (or the pseudogene TRBV3-2) to TRBJ1-1; D is perhaps TRBD1 (6 bases). The CDR3 has 14 residues. Trimming left V 6 bases short and J 1 base short, with 12 bases between. Germline CDR1 and CDR2: LGHDT and YNNKEL (reference sequence).

This chain links TRBV13 with TRBJ1-2, with D perhaps TRBD1 (5 bases). The CDR3 has 14 residues. Germline V CDR1 and CDR2: PRHDT, FYEKMQ (reference sequence). Trimming took 5 bases from V and 4 from J, leaving 14 bases between them. The CDR3 DNA is TGTGCCAGCAGCCAAGGGACCCTGAGCTATGGCTACACCTTC. Translating gives CASSQGTLSYGYTF.

The V gene is TRBV6-5, the J gene TRBJ2-3; no definite D call. CDR3 length: 16 residues. V was shortened by 0 bases and J by 2 bases, with 12 bases between the two germline ends. The germline V gene encodes CDR1 MNHEY and CDR2 SVGAGI. DNA of the CDR3: TGTGCCAGCAGTTACTCGCCCGGGCTCTCCACAGATACGCAGTATTTT. Its protein is CASSYSPGLSTDTQYF.

The chain is built from TRBV28 and TRBJ2-3; TRBD2 matches 8 bases. Germline CDR1 MDHEN, CDR2 SYDVKM. Trimming cost V 7 bases and J 4 bases; bases outside gene matches: 7. The length of the CDR3 is 14 residues. CDR3 protein: CASNGGGPADTQYF. Here the CDR3 DNA reads TGTGCCAGCAATGGCGGGGGGCCCGCAGATACGCAGTATTTT.

This rearrangement joins TRBV11-2 to TRBJ2-3; 9 nucleotides agree with TRBD2. Germline CDR1 and CDR2: SGHAT and FQNNGV. V shed 1 base and J 2 bases; nucleotides not matched to a gene: 7. The CDR3 consists of 17 residues. Here the CDR3 reads CASSLGVLAGPTDTQYF. CDR3 DNA: TGTGCCAGCAGCTTAGGGGTCCTAGCGGGGCCCACAGATACGCAGTATTTT.

The CDR3 region has the DNA TGCGCCAGCAGTGAATCGGACAGGATCACCTATGGCTACACCTTC. This sequence encodes CASSESDRITYGYTF. V gene TRBV10-2 combines with J gene TRBJ1-2; 7 positions match TRBD1. Unmatched junction bases numbered 8, after V lost 3 bases and J lost 4 bases. The CDR3 is made up of 15 amino acids. Germline values: CDR1 WSHSY, CDR2 SAAADI.

V and J are TRBV27 and TRBJ2-7; 9 positions agree with TRBD1. The CDR3 spans 14 residues. Trimming took 6 bases from V and 4 from J; bases not matched to a gene: 7. Germline CDR1 is MNHEY and CDR2 is SMNVEV (reference sequence). CDR3 DNA: TGTGCCAGCAGGCGAACAGGGGGCCTTTACGAGCAGTACTTC. Its translation: CASRRTGGLYEQYF.

The chain combines TRBV7-2 with TRBJ1-5; 7 bases match TRBD1. There are 18 residues in the CDR3. With V trimmed by 4 bases and J by 0 bases, 12 bases remained unmatched. Germline loops: CDR1 SGHTA, CDR2 FQGNSA. CDR3 sequence (DNA): TGTGCCAGCAGCTCTATCATTTTACAGGGGATTAGCAATCAGCCCCAGCATTTT. Amino acid sequence: CASSSIILQGISNQPQHF.

This clone was counted a single time. This chain connects TRBV2 to TRBJ2-5, with 11 bases lining up with TRBD2. Losses at the gene ends were 1 base for V and 2 bases for J; bases not matched to a gene: 9. This CDR3 comprises 18 residues. Germline assignment: CDR1 SNHLY and CDR2 FYNNEI. CDR3 sequence (DNA): TGTGCCAGCAGTGAAGGGAATAGCGGGGGGGCCTATCAAGAGACCCAGTACTTC. It translates to CASSEGNSGGAYQETQYF.

This chain connects TRBV19 to TRBJ2-2; D may be TRBD2 (6 bases). This CDR3 contains 17 residues. The V end was cut by 5 bases, the J end by 4 bases, with 20 bases between. The germline CDR1 and CDR2 sequences are LNHDA and SQIVND (reference sequence). In nucleotides, the CDR3 is TGTGCCAGTAGTCTGGCCCTATGGCAGGGAGGCACCGGGGAGCTGTTTTTT. Translated, it gives CASSLALWQGGTGELFF.

This clone appeared a single time. The rearrangement uses TRBV6-6 and TRBJ1-1; D uncertain. V was clipped by 2 bases and J by 4 bases, with 5 bases between them. The CDR3 extends over 12 amino acids. Germline V gene data show CDR1 as MNHNY and CDR2 as SVGAGI (reference sequence). CDR3 sequence: CASSYGVTEAFF. CDR3 bases: TGTGCCAGCAGTTACGGGGTCACTGAAGCTTTCTTT.

This chain joins TRBV10-2 and TRBJ1-5; the D gene is possibly TRBD1 (5 bases). Germline V gene data show CDR1 as WSHSY and CDR2 as SAAADI. The length of the CDR3 is 16 residues. V shed 2 bases and J shed 0 bases, with 11 bases lying between them. This chain's CDR3 is CASSEVGRGSNQPQHF. CDR3 coding DNA: TGCGCCAGCAGTGAGGTGGGGAGGGGTAGCAATCAGCCCCAGCATTTT.

CDR3 bases: TGTGCCAGCAGACAACTGGGGGGGCCACAAGAGACCCAGTACTTC. Residues: CASRQLGGPQETQYF. This chain joins TRBV2 and TRBJ2-5; D perhaps matches TRBD2 (7 bases). Trimming removed 6 bases from V and 2 bases from J, with 16 bases in between. CDR3 length: 15 residues. The germline V gene encodes CDR1 SNHLY and CDR2 FYNNEI. Filled out from reference TRBV2 and TRBJ2-5, the complete variable domain reads EPEVTQTPSHQVTQMGQEVILRCVPISNHLYFYWYRQILGQKVEFLVSFYNNEISEKSEIFDDQFSVERPDGSNFTLKIRSTKLEDSAMYFCASRQLGGPQETQYFGPGTRLLVL.

The rearrangement joins TRBV5-4 to TRBJ2-5; TRBD2 agrees at 11 bases. Trimming cost V 4 bases and J 3 bases; bases outside gene matches: 5. The CDR3 consists of 15 residues. CDR1 is SGHNT and CDR2 is YYREEE in the germline V gene (reference sequence). CDR3 nucleotide sequence: TGTGCCAGCAGCCATAGACTAGCGGGGAAAGAGACCCAGTACTTC. Its translation is CASSHRLAGKETQYF.

The V and J genes are TRBV5-6 and TRBJ2-5; D perhaps matches TRBD2 (6 bases). Germline CDR1 and CDR2: SGHDT and YYEEEE. The ends were cut back, 0 bases at V and 4 bases at J, with 7 bases in the middle. The CDR3 loop spans 13 amino acids. The CDR3 DNA follows: TGTGCCAGCAGCTTGGTGGGGGGAGAGACCCAGTACTTC. Translating gives CASSLVGGETQYF.

The rearrangement links TRBV27 to TRBJ1-5; 8 bases line up with TRBD1. Per germline, CDR1 MNHEY and CDR2 SMNVEV (reference sequence). There are 15 residues in the CDR3. V lost 5 bases to trimming and J lost 1 base; unmatched junction nucleotides: 4. The CDR3 sequence is CASSLRQGSNQPQHF. In DNA, the CDR3 is TGTGCCAGCAGTCTCCGACAGGGGAGCAATCAGCCCCAGCATTTT.

The J gene is TRBJ1-4, the V gene TRBV4-1; D is uncertain. This CDR3 region has 15 residues. Deletions cut 2 bases from V and 0 bases from J, with 7 bases between. Germline CDR1 MGHRA, CDR2 YSYEKL. The CDR3 region has the DNA TGCGCCAGCAGCCAAACACACCCAACTAATGAAAAACTGTTTTTT. It encodes CASSQTHPTNEKLFF.

The V and J genes are TRBV7-9 and TRBJ2-1, with 9 bases that match TRBD1. Germline V gene sequence: CDR1 SEHNR, CDR2 FQNEAQ (reference sequence). The V and J ends lost 0 bases and 6 bases, in that order; junction bases with no gene match: 12. CDR3 length: 18 residues. The CDR3 is CASSLAPYRDRVGNEQFF. In nucleotides, the CDR3 is TGTGCCAGCAGCTTAGCGCCATACCGGGACAGGGTTGGCAATGAGCAGTTCTTC.